This T cell receptor beta chain emerged from a study of T-cell reconstitution after alpha-beta-depleted transplantation in children. Unique molecular identifiers tagged the TCRbeta library. TCRdb re-called the PCR reads through MiXCR, storing one row per CDR3 protein. The sample lists about 640,000 distinct CDR3 sequences, around 17% occurring once. Germline CDR1 and CDR2: SGHTS and YDEGEE. V gave up 4 bases and J gave up 1 base; unmatched junction bases: 8. The length of the CDR3 is 15 residues. This chain uses TRBV5-8 with TRBJ2-7, with 7 bases identical to TRBD1. The sequence derives from a human donor who donated a stem cell graft to a child with acute myeloid leukemia. Sample: PBMCs from the stem cell graft donor, taken from the stem cell graft. As DNA, the CDR3 is TGTGCCAGCAGCCGCAAAGAGACAGGGTCCTACGAGCAGTACGTC. Its protein is CASSRKETGSYEQYV.